This entry lists 12 T cell receptor beta chains sequenced from one sample in a study of blood T cell repertoires in COVID-19. Using immunoSEQ multiplex PCR, the repertoire was profiled, and TCRdb retains in-frame clones only, with some absent. In the table there are under 200,000 clones, about 80% of which are singletons. The sequencing input was peripheral blood. Source of these receptors: a human donor with acute or convalescent COVID-19. The donor label of this sample is uncertain.

The gene calls are TRBV3-1 (or the pseudogene TRBV3-2) and TRBJ1-4, with 7 bases identical to TRBD1. Germline values: CDR1 LGHDT, CDR2 YNNKEL (reference sequence). V was clipped by 4 bases and J by 8 bases; unmatched bases: 10. This CDR3 comprises 15 residues. CDR3 amino acids: CASSPLQGVPEKLFF. The CDR3 DNA is TGTGCCAGCAGCCCCCTCCAGGGGGTCCCCGAAAAACTGTTTTTT.

The gene calls are TRBV5-1 and TRBJ2-7; TRBD1 matches 9 bases. The CDR3 totals 13 residues. V lost 2 bases to trimming and J lost 5 bases; unmatched junction nucleotides: 2. Looked up from germline, CDR1 is SGHRS and CDR2 is YFSETQ. CDR3: CASSFTGGHEQYF. DNA for the CDR3: TGCGCCAGCAGCTTTACAGGGGGCCACGAGCAGTACTTC.

This chain uses TRBV28 with TRBJ2-1; 7 bases line up with TRBD2. Germline V gene sequence: CDR1 MDHEN, CDR2 SYDVKM. Losses at the gene ends were 1 base for V and 6 bases for J; bases not matched to a gene: 3. The CDR3 contains 14 residues. The CDR3 is CASSLLSGGNEQFF. The DNA for the CDR3 is TGTGCCAGCAGTTTATTGTCGGGGGGCAATGAGCAGTTCTTC.

The genes are TRBV2 and TRBJ1-2; TRBD1 is a possible D gene (5 bases). The CDR3 contains 14 residues. CDR1 is SNHLY and CDR2 is FYNNEI in the germline V gene. Trimming took 4 bases from V and 4 from J, leaving 13 bases between them. The CDR3 region is CASSGFREGYGYTF. DNA of the CDR3: TGTGCCAGCAGTGGTTTCAGGGAGGGCTATGGCTACACCTTC. The full variable domain, completed using reference TRBV2 and TRBJ1-2, is EPEVTQTPSHQVTQMGQEVILRCVPISNHLYFYWYRQILGQKVEFLVSFYNNEISEKSEIFDDQFSVERPDGSNFTLKIRSTKLEDSAMYFCASSGFREGYGYTFGSGTRLTVV.

The chain uses TRBV20-1 and TRBJ1-3; TRBD1 agrees at 8 bases. The ends lost 3 bases at V and 2 bases at J; junction bases unmatched: 9. The germline V gene has CDR1 DFQATT and CDR2 SNEGSKA (reference sequence). The CDR3 has 16 residues. The CDR3 loop is CSASARTGPTGNTIYF. In DNA, the CDR3 is TGCAGTGCTAGTGCCCGGACAGGGCCCACTGGAAACACCATATATTTT.

This sequence joins TRBV25-1 and TRBJ1-2; D is possibly TRBD1 (5 bases). Germline V gene sequence: CDR1 MGHDK, CDR2 SYGVNS. The V end lost 4 bases, the J end lost 6 bases, and 9 bases lay between the germline ends. This CDR3 spans 12 amino acids. The CDR3 nucleotides read TGTGCCAGCAGTGTTGGGGGGGATGGCTACACCTTC. It yields the protein CASSVGGDGYTF.

This chain connects TRBV19 to TRBJ2-7, with 7 bases lining up with TRBD2. The CDR3 consists of 18 residues. J lost 0 bases, V lost 3 bases, and 14 bases had no gene match. Germline lookup yields CDR1 LNHDA and CDR2 SQIVND (reference sequence). The chain's CDR3 is CASSMLPTSAPSSYEQYF. The CDR3 DNA reads as TGTGCCAGTAGTATGCTCCCAACTAGCGCACCTAGCTCCTACGAGCAGTACTTC.

The rearrangement uses TRBV18 and TRBJ1-4, with 7 bases that match TRBD1. The CDR3 length is 17 residues. Germline loops: CDR1 KGHSH, CDR2 LQKENI. With V trimmed by 4 bases and J by 2 bases, 10 bases remained unmatched. The CDR3 DNA sequence: TGTGCCAGCTCACATCGACAGGGATTGACCACTAATGAAAAACTGTTTTTT. Residues: CASSHRQGLTTNEKLFF.

This rearrangement joins TRBV12-3 or TRBV12-4 to TRBJ2-5, with 7 bases aligning to TRBD2. The CDR3 consists of 13 residues. After removal of 6 bases from V and 2 bases from J, the junction contained 3 bases not matched to a gene. In DNA, the CDR3 is TGTGCCAGCAGAGCTAGCGGACAAGAGACCCAGTACTTC. Protein: CASRASGQETQYF.

This clone appeared once. The genes are TRBV19 and TRBJ1-5, with D uncertain. The CDR3 has 16 amino acids. Germline CDR1 and CDR2: LNHDA and SQIVND (reference sequence). The V and J ends lost 1 base and 4 bases respectively, with 14 bases between them. This chain's CDR3 is CASSIVSTHSNQPQHF. The CDR3 nucleotides are TGTGCCAGTAGTATAGTCTCGACACATTCGAATCAGCCCCAGCATTTT.

On this clone itself: In the same sample, other DNA sequences code for this CDR3. The V call is TRBV5-1, the J call TRBJ2-2, with TRBD2 matching 10 bases. The CDR3 consists of 16 residues. V lost 0 bases, J lost 1 base, and 0 bases stayed unmatched. Germline V CDR1 and CDR2: SGHRS, YFSETQ. The CDR3, as DNA: TGCGCCAGCAGCTTGGGACTAGCGGGGAACACCGGGGAGCTGTTTTTT. Translating gives CASSLGLAGNTGELFF.

This clone occurred a few times. The chain has TRBV28 and TRBJ1-4; D not resolved. Trimming removed 8 bases from V and 7 bases from J, with 8 bases in between. In germline, CDR1 is MDHEN, CDR2 SYDVKM. This CDR3 contains 11 residues. The DNA for the CDR3 is TGTGCCAGCTCAGTAACTGAAAAACTGTTTTTT. Protein sequence: CASSVTEKLFF.